The 28 T cell receptor beta chains listed next were all sequenced from one sample in a study of CD8+CD57+ T cells in acquired aplastic anemia. Investigators profiled TCR beta VDJ and CDR3 from genomic DNA template. TCRdb fed the reads into MiXCR, producing one record per CDR3 protein. This table holds roughly 420,000 distinct CDR3 sequences, 55% to 75% found once. Input material: sorted CD4+, CD8+, or CD8+CD57+ T cells (not recorded which) from PBMCs. The receptors were sampled from a human donor in good health, serving as a control.

For this clonotype: This may be a read error: a much more frequent sequence differs by one nucleotide. This chain links TRBV5-6 with TRBJ1-2; D is undetermined. The CDR3 sequence is 14 residues long. Germline CDR1 is SGHDT and CDR2 is YYEEEE. The V and J ends lost 1 base and 4 bases respectively, with 11 bases between them. The CDR3: CASSLWSRGYGYTF. The CDR3 coding sequence is TGTGCCAGCAGCTTGTGGTCTCGGGGCTATGGCTACACCTTC.

The chain couples TRBV9 to TRBJ1-5, with D tentatively TRBD1 (6 bases). V lost 6 bases to trimming and J lost 12 bases, with 25 bases between them. The CDR3 is 15 amino acids. Germline V gene data show CDR1 as SGDLS and CDR2 as YYNGEE. The CDR3 coding sequence is TGTGCCAGCACCAAGGGCAGGGGCGGCAATCAGGACCAGCATTTT. Amino acid sequence: CASTKGRGGNQDQHF.

V is TRBV5-1 and J is TRBJ1-3; TRBD1 might be the D (5 bases). The CDR3 covers 15 residues. The ends were cut back, 5 bases at V and 0 bases at J, with 12 bases in the middle. Germline-derived CDR1 and CDR2 are SGHRS and YFSETQ. The CDR3 DNA reads as TGCGCCAGCAGTTACGGGGCTCTCTCTGGAAACACCATATATTTT. Translating gives CASSYGALSGNTIYF.

The rearrangement joins TRBV7-3 to TRBJ1-4; D is unclear. CDR1 is SGHTA and CDR2 is FQGTGA in the germline V gene. CDR3 length: 14 residues. V was clipped by 4 bases and J by 9 bases, with 15 bases between them. CDR3 protein: CASSSIGGNKKLFF. CDR3 nucleotide sequence: TGTGCCAGCAGCTCGATAGGCGGGAACAAAAAACTGTTTTTT.

This clonotype occurred a few times. The gene calls are TRBV4-2 and TRBJ2-7, with 9 bases aligning to TRBD2. This CDR3 is built from 18 residues. The V gene's germline CDR1 is LGHNA and CDR2 YNFKEQ. The V gene end was trimmed by 5 bases and the J gene end by 4 bases; junction bases not matched to a gene: 18. Here the CDR3 reads CASSLVQSAGGPRYEQYF. The CDR3 region has the DNA TGTGCCAGCAGCTTAGTTCAGTCTGCGGGAGGGCCCAGGTACGAGCAGTACTTC.

In its sample, this clonotype was seen many times. The V call is TRBV20-1, the J call TRBJ1-2; TRBD1 aligns across 8 bases. Unmatched junction bases numbered 7, after V lost 1 base and J lost 6 bases. CDR1 is DFQATT, CDR2 SNEGSKA, per germline (reference sequence). The CDR3 extends over 14 amino acids. The CDR3 protein is CSARADRAVNGYTF. DNA of the CDR3: TGCAGTGCTAGAGCGGACAGGGCTGTCAATGGCTACACCTTC.

As concerns this clonotype: One end of the junction fails to match germline, which may point to a read error. The chain couples TRBV7-9 to TRBJ1-1; TRBD1 is a possible D gene (5 bases). The germline V gene encodes CDR1 SEHNR and CDR2 FQNEAQ (reference sequence). The CDR3 is made up of 16 amino acids. The CDR3 reads CASSIRSAGMNAEAFF. The DNA of the CDR3 is TGTGCCAGCAGCATAAGGTCAGCAGGGATGAACGCTGAAGCTTTCTTT. The whole variable domain, remainder taken from reference TRBV7-9 and TRBJ1-1, is DTGVSQNPRHKITKRGQNVTFRCDPISEHNRLYWYRQTLGQGPEFLTYFQNEAQLEKSRLLSDRFSAERPKGSFSTLEIQRTEQGDSAMYLCASSIRSAGMNAEAFFGQGTRLTVV.

This clonotype was seen only once. The rearrangement joins TRBV7-9 to TRBJ2-7; D uncertain. With 7 bases removed from V and 2 bases from J, the gap between germline ends came to 9 bases. CDR1 and CDR2 from the germline V gene are SEHNR and FQNEAQ (reference sequence). The CDR3 sequence is 12 residues long. The CDR3 loop reads CASTPLAYEQYF. In DNA form, the CDR3 reads TGTGCCAGCACCCCCTTGGCCTACGAGCAGTACTTC. Together with reference TRBV7-9 and TRBJ2-7, the CDR3 gives the full variable domain: DTGVSQNPRHKITKRGQNVTFRCDPISEHNRLYWYRQTLGQGPEFLTYFQNEAQLEKSRLLSDRFSAERPKGSFSTLEIQRTEQGDSAMYLCASTPLAYEQYFGPGTRLTVT.

This chain uses TRBV10-3 with TRBJ2-5; weak D call: TRBD1 (5 bases). The CDR3 runs to 16 residues. Trimming shortened V by 2 bases and J by 1 base, and 14 bases separated the two germline ends. Germline values: CDR1 ENHRY, CDR2 SYGVKD. The CDR3 DNA follows: TGTGCCATCAGTGAGGGGGCCCGGACCTTCCAAGAGACCCAGTACTTC. The encoded protein is CAISEGARTFQETQYF.

This clonotype was counted a single time. This chain connects TRBV15 to TRBJ1-6; a possible D gene is TRBD1 (5 bases). The CDR3 has 15 residues. Trimming left V 1 base short and J 8 bases short, with 12 bases between. CDR1 LNHNV and CDR2 YYDKDF come from the germline V gene (reference sequence). Here the CDR3 DNA reads TGTGCCACCAGCAGAGTGGTCCAGGGTGATTCACCCCTCCACTTT. The encoded protein is CATSRVVQGDSPLHF.

DNA for the CDR3: TGTGCCACCAGCAGTGTGCAGGGAGGTGAAAAACTGTTTTTT. Its protein is CATSSVQGGEKLFF. The chain is built from TRBV15 and TRBJ1-4; D perhaps matches TRBD1 (5 bases). V shed 3 bases and J shed 7 bases, with 12 bases lying between them. The CDR3 has 14 amino acids. Germline V CDR1 and CDR2: LNHNV, YYDKDF (reference sequence).

This clonotype was seen ten or more times. This chain joins TRBV5-1 and TRBJ2-1, with TRBD2 matching 9 bases. Germline assignment: CDR1 SGHRS and CDR2 YFSETQ. V shed 5 bases, J shed 4 bases, and the junction held 7 bases outside the gene matches. This CDR3 is 15 amino acids long. This CDR3 reads CASRVAGELYNEQFF. CDR3 DNA sequence: TGCGCCAGCAGGGTAGCGGGGGAGTTATACAATGAGCAGTTCTTC.

V gene TRBV2 combines with J gene TRBJ2-7; D might be TRBD1 (8 bases). The ends were cut back, 5 bases at V and 6 bases at J, with 23 bases in the middle. CDR1 and CDR2 (germline): SNHLY, FYNNEI. The CDR3 consists of 16 residues. CDR3 bases: TGTGCCAGCAGTTTAGCTGCGACAGGGGAGGGCTTCGAGCAGTACTTC. This gives the protein CASSLAATGEGFEQYF.

For this clonotype: This may arise from a read error, as a much more abundant clone is one base away. The rearrangement joins TRBV3-1 to TRBJ2-5, with D possibly TRBD2 on 6 matching bases. The CDR3 loop spans 14 amino acids. Trimming shortened V by 7 bases and J by 0 bases, and 12 bases separated the two germline ends. Germline CDR1 LGHDT, CDR2 YNNKEL (reference sequence). CDR3 coding DNA: TGTGCCAGCAATATAGGAGGGTACCAAGAGACCCAGTACTTC. It codes for CASNIGGYQETQYF.

This clonotype was observed at least ten times. The genes are TRBV2 and TRBJ2-3, with 7 bases lining up with TRBD1. The CDR3 length is 14 residues. After removal of 4 bases from V and 4 bases from J, the junction contained 5 bases not matched to a gene. Germline assignment: CDR1 SNHLY and CDR2 FYNNEI. The CDR3 spells CASSVRDRPDTQYF. The CDR3 bases are TGTGCCAGCAGTGTTCGGGACAGACCAGATACGCAGTATTTT.

V gene TRBV7-8 combines with J gene TRBJ1-1, with 10 bases lining up with TRBD1. CDR1 SGHVS and CDR2 FQNEAQ come from the germline V gene. V shed 5 bases and J 7 bases; nucleotides not matched to a gene: 10. The CDR3 extends over 15 amino acids. The CDR3 reads CASSLNRDRGGEAFF. As DNA, the CDR3 is TGTGCCAGCAGCCTTAACCGGGACAGGGGAGGTGAAGCTTTCTTT.

With respect to this clonotype: Sequence at one end of the junction differs from germline and may be a read error. This chain connects TRBV7-2 to TRBJ2-3; 9 bases map to TRBD2. The CDR3 has 13 amino acids. Germline CDR1 and CDR2: SGHTA and FQGNSA. In DNA form, the CDR3 reads TGTGCCAGCAGCTTGGCTAGCGGGGATAATACGCAGTTT. Protein: CASSLASGDNTQF.

This clonotype has a count of ten or more. Mismatch with germline at one junction end may stem from a read error. The CDR3 sequence is CASSFGVGGSFNEQFF. The CDR3 region has the DNA TGTGCTAGCAGCTTCGGGGTCGGGGGATCCTTCAATGAGCAGTTCTTC. The V gene is TRBV7-7, the J gene TRBJ2-1, with D perhaps TRBD2 (6 bases). The CDR3 extends over 16 amino acids. The germline V gene encodes CDR1 SSHAT and CDR2 FNYEAQ (reference sequence).

Many counts were recorded for this clonotype. The rearrangement links TRBV12-3 or TRBV12-4 to TRBJ1-4; possible D gene TRBD1, 5 bases. Trimming took 1 base from V and 8 from J, leaving 14 bases between them. This CDR3 has 15 amino acids. CDR3 coding DNA: TGTGCCAGCAGTTTAGGAGGAGCAGGGAACGAAAAACTGTTTTTT. It is translated as CASSLGGAGNEKLFF.

The chain recombines TRBV12-3 or TRBV12-4 with TRBJ2-6; 7 bases match TRBD1. The CDR3 contains 16 residues. V lost 6 bases, J lost 0 bases, and 5 bases stayed unmatched. DNA of the CDR3: TGTGCCAGCAGCCCCAGGGGGTTCTCTGGGGCCAACGTCCTGACTTTC. This sequence encodes CASSPRGFSGANVLTF.

Many counts were recorded for this clonotype. The chain is built from TRBV6-2 or TRBV6-3 and TRBJ1-1; 9 bases are a match to TRBD1. In germline, CDR1 is MNHEY, CDR2 SVGEGT. The CDR3 is made up of 17 amino acids. With 10 bases clipped from V and 6 bases from J, the junction kept 21 bases outside the gene matches. The CDR3 DNA reads as TGTGCCACCCGGCTAGGGGGACAGGGACTTAAGGGCGCTGAAGCTTTCTTT. Its translation: CATRLGGQGLKGAEAFF.

With regard to this clonotype: The CDR3 does not end in the conserved phenylalanine or tryptophan, so this is likely a read error. The DNA is omitted, as the CDR3 cannot be located on it reliably, and the CDR3 follows TCRdb's listing. The chain couples TRBV7-3 to TRBJ1-1. Germline CDR1 and CDR2: SGHTA and FQGTGA. The CDR3 is 13 amino acids long, termini counted. The CDR3 sequence is CASSPQTQTIEQY.

The chain couples TRBV6-2 or TRBV6-3 to TRBJ1-4, with TRBD1 matching over 7 bases. This CDR3 spans 15 amino acids. Germline lookup yields CDR1 MNHEY and CDR2 SVGEGT. Unmatched junction bases numbered 6, after V lost 5 bases and J lost 3 bases. In DNA, the CDR3 is TGTGCCAGCAGTCCGCGACAGGGACCTAATGAAAAACTGTTTTTT. Protein: CASSPRQGPNEKLFF.

V gene TRBV2 combines with J gene TRBJ1-1; D is unclear. Germline V gene data show CDR1 as SNHLY and CDR2 as FYNNEI. The CDR3 consists of 14 residues. Trimming removed 6 bases at V and 11 bases at J, with 22 bases between. The CDR3 coding sequence is TGTGCCAGCAGCTTAAAGCCGGGTAGGATTGCCGCTTTCTTT. Amino acids: CASSLKPGRIAAFF.

This sequence joins TRBV12-3 or TRBV12-4 and TRBJ2-6; TRBD1 agrees at 9 bases. The CDR3 is 15 residues long. Trimming removed 7 bases from V and 7 bases from J; junction bases left unmatched: 8. DNA for the CDR3: TGTGCCAGCAACTCCGGGACAGGGAATGCCAACGTCCTGACTTTC. Its translation is CASNSGTGNANVLTF.

The chain's CDR3 is CSDTDTSEQYF. In DNA, the CDR3 is TGCAGCGATACAGACACCTCCGAGCAGTACTTC. The rearrangement links TRBV29-1 to TRBJ2-7, with no clear D. With 7 bases removed from V and 6 bases from J, the gap between germline ends came to 13 bases. This CDR3 has 11 amino acids. Germline V gene data show CDR1 as SQVTM and CDR2 as ANQGSEA.

This rearrangement joins TRBV7-2 to TRBJ2-2; possibly TRBD2 for D (6 bases). Between the trimmed V and J ends, which lost 5 bases and 10 bases, there was a span of 20 bases. The CDR3 runs to 15 residues. CDR1 and CDR2 from the germline V gene are SGHTA and FQGNSA. In DNA form, the CDR3 reads TGTGCCAGCAGCCGAGGACAAGTAAGGAGGGAGGAGCTGTTTTTT. Protein product: CASSRGQVRREELFF.

This chain uses TRBV5-6 with TRBJ1-2; D unclear. This CDR3 has 13 amino acids. The germline V gene has CDR1 SGHDT and CDR2 YYEEEE. Between the trimmed V and J ends, which lost 5 bases and 6 bases, there was a span of 14 bases. DNA for the CDR3: TGTGCCAGCAGGGGTTATGGTTGCGATGGCTACACCTTC. Its protein is CASRGYGCDGYTF.